These 26 T cell receptor beta chains share one sample of origin, sequenced in a study of identical twins. TCRdb recomputed calls from the 5' RACE reads with MiXCR, one row per CDR3 protein. This sample has around 690,000 distinct CDR3 sequences, with around 20% found just once. In addition, the sample was reused for a study of T cells expressing NK-cell markers.

The specimen was PBMCs. These receptors were collected from a woman between 18 and 29 years old in good health.

The chain joins TRBV6-1 to TRBJ2-7; TRBD2 matches 13 bases. V shed 4 bases and J 4 bases; nucleotides not matched to a gene: 7. The CDR3 is 16 residues long. From germline, CDR1 is MNHNS and CDR2 SASEGT. CDR3 nucleotides: TGTGCCAGCAGTGCCCGGACTAGCGGGAGTAGATACGAGCAGTACTTC. This sequence encodes CASSARTSGSRYEQYF.

This clonotype was counted a few times. The V call is TRBV12-3 or TRBV12-4, the J call TRBJ2-7; D unresolved. The V gene lost 7 bases and the J gene lost 0 bases, with 7 bases spanning the gap. The CDR3 runs to 12 residues. CDR3 nucleotides: TGTGCCAGCAAGATCAGCTCCTACGAGCAGTACTTC. Protein product: CASKISSYEQYF.

This clonotype was found a few times. The rearrangement joins TRBV10-3 to TRBJ2-7; the D is unclear. Trimming shortened V by 4 bases and J by 4 bases, and 5 bases separated the two germline ends. The CDR3 has 11 residues. Germline-derived CDR1 and CDR2 are ENHRY and SYGVKD. For the CDR3, the DNA is TGTGCCATCAGTGCCAGATACGAGCAGTACTTC. As protein: CAISARYEQYF.

At least ten counts were recorded for this clonotype. V usage is TRBV29-1 and J usage is TRBJ2-1; TRBD2 aligns across 7 bases. Per the germline V gene, CDR1 is SQVTM and CDR2 is ANQGSEA. The CDR3 loop spans 14 amino acids. V gave up 6 bases and J gave up 8 bases; unmatched junction bases: 13. In DNA form, the CDR3 reads TGCAGCGTGGTAGGCGGGAGATTTATGGATGAGCAGTTCTTC. Translation gives CSVVGGRFMDEQFF.

The V gene is TRBV27, the J gene TRBJ2-7; 8 nucleotides line up with TRBD2. In germline, CDR1 is MNHEY, CDR2 SMNVEV (reference sequence). The ends lost 3 bases at V and 2 bases at J; junction bases unmatched: 9. The CDR3 spans 16 residues. The CDR3 reads CASSFRIAGSTYEQYF. Written as DNA, the CDR3 is TGTGCCAGCAGTTTCCGTATAGCGGGAAGCACCTACGAGCAGTACTTC.

V usage is TRBV5-1 and J usage is TRBJ2-1; the D is unclear. The CDR3 length is 16 residues. Between the trimmed V and J ends, which lost 0 bases and 6 bases, there was a span of 16 bases. The germline gives CDR1 SGHRS, CDR2 YFSETQ. CDR3 sequence: CASSLAESRIGNEQFF. CDR3 nucleotides: TGCGCCAGCAGCTTGGCGGAGAGTCGGATTGGCAATGAGCAGTTCTTC.

The CDR3 DNA reads as TGTGCCAGCAGCTCTGCCACCAAAGAGACCCAGTACTTC. Translated, it gives CASSSATKETQYF. This chain connects TRBV12-3 or TRBV12-4 to TRBJ2-5; no clear D. The CDR3 has 13 amino acids. Trimming pared 6 bases from V and 3 bases from J, leaving 11 bases between.

This chain joins TRBV4-3 and TRBJ1-4; TRBD1 is a possible D gene (5 bases). Trimming stripped 1 base from V and 8 bases from J, with 14 bases between. Germline V CDR1 and CDR2: LGHNA, YSLEER. The CDR3 is 15 amino acids. The CDR3: CASSQGSGKAEKLFF. The CDR3 DNA follows: TGCGCCAGCAGCCAAGGGTCAGGGAAGGCGGAAAAACTGTTTTTT.

This clonotype turned up a few times. The chain carries TRBV9 and TRBJ2-3, with 7 bases fitting TRBD2. Germline-derived CDR1 and CDR2 are SGDLS and YYNGEE. CDR3 length: 17 amino acids. Trimming cost V 4 bases and J 2 bases; bases outside gene matches: 13. In DNA form, the CDR3 reads TGTGCCAGCAGCCTTACCGGGACTAAGGGGACCACAGATACGCAGTATTTT. Amino acid sequence: CASSLTGTKGTTDTQYF.

CDR3 bases: TGTGCCAGCAGTTCAACACAGGGTTCTCATGCCTACGAGCAGTACTTC. Translated, it gives CASSSTQGSHAYEQYF. This chain joins TRBV6-5 and TRBJ2-7, with D perhaps TRBD1 (6 bases). Trimming removed 4 bases at V and 2 bases at J, with 18 bases between. This CDR3 spans 16 amino acids. CDR1 is MNHEY, CDR2 SVGAGI, per germline.

V usage is TRBV12-3 or TRBV12-4 and J usage is TRBJ2-1; 14 nucleotides align to TRBD2. Trimming removed 6 bases from V and 2 bases from J; junction bases left unmatched: 9. CDR3 length: 18 residues. The CDR3 protein is CASSLGLAGEGAYNEQFF. For the CDR3, the DNA is TGTGCCAGCAGCCTGGGACTAGCGGGAGAGGGTGCCTACAATGAGCAGTTCTTC.

This clonotype was detected only a few times. The chain carries TRBV12-3 or TRBV12-4 and TRBJ2-1; D is ambiguous. The CDR3 has 10 residues. The V gene lost 4 bases and the J gene lost 8 bases, with 3 bases spanning the gap. This chain's CDR3 is CASSWDEQFF. The CDR3 DNA is TGTGCCAGCAGTTGGGATGAGCAGTTCTTC.

The chain carries TRBV18 and TRBJ1-2, with D possibly matching TRBD1 (5 bases). The germline V gene encodes CDR1 KGHSH and CDR2 LQKENI. Trimming pared 2 bases from V and 6 bases from J, leaving 10 bases between. The CDR3 sequence is 13 residues long. The CDR3 here is CASSPGRADGYTF. The CDR3, as DNA: TGTGCCAGCTCACCAGGCAGGGCGGATGGCTACACCTTC.

This clonotype showed up just a few times. The gene calls are TRBV12-3 or TRBV12-4 and TRBJ1-5; possible D gene TRBD1, 5 bases. This CDR3 contains 14 residues. V shed 5 bases and J shed 2 bases, with 10 bases lying between them. Here the CDR3 reads CASSAGLGNQPQHF. CDR3 sequence (DNA): TGTGCCAGCAGTGCAGGGTTGGGCAATCAGCCCCAGCATTTT.

This clonotype has a single count. The rearrangement uses TRBV7-2 and TRBJ1-2; maybe TRBD1 (6 bases). Germline V gives CDR1 SGHTA, CDR2 FQGNSA. Trimming left V 1 base short and J 7 bases short, with 16 bases between. The CDR3 spans 15 residues. DNA for the CDR3: TGTGCCAGCAGCTTAGGGTTACAGGGAACTGCTGGCTACACCTTC. As protein: CASSLGLQGTAGYTF.

The rearrangement uses TRBV5-1 and TRBJ1-1; tentative D call: TRBD1 (6 bases). The CDR3 extends over 13 amino acids. Trimming left V 6 bases short and J 2 bases short, with 11 bases between. Germline V gene data show CDR1 as SGHRS and CDR2 as YFSETQ. In nucleotides, the CDR3 is TGCGCCAGCAAGGGGGGAATCAACACTGAAGCTTTCTTT. Translated: CASKGGINTEAFF.

This clonotype has only a few counts. V gene TRBV9 combines with J gene TRBJ2-1; the D call may be TRBD1 or TRBD2 (5 bases each). This CDR3 has 14 residues. Germline CDR1 reads SGDLS; CDR2 reads YYNGEE. Trimming shortened V by 7 bases and J by 4 bases, and 15 bases separated the two germline ends. For the CDR3, the DNA is TGTGCCAGCCAGACCGGGACGGAATACAATGAGCAGTTCTTC. It codes for CASQTGTEYNEQFF.

The J gene is TRBJ2-3, the V gene TRBV5-6; 9 bases are shared with TRBD2. Germline assignment: CDR1 SGHDT and CDR2 YYEEEE. Germline trimming cut 5 bases from V and 9 bases from J; bases unmatched to any gene: 10. The CDR3 has 14 residues. This chain's CDR3 is CASRLAGSHWTQYF. In DNA, the CDR3 is TGTGCCAGCAGGCTAGCGGGGTCCCATTGGACGCAGTATTTT.

This clonotype showed up many times. The chain uses TRBV5-6 and TRBJ1-2; the match to TRBD1 covers 7 bases. This CDR3 spans 16 amino acids. Germline values: CDR1 SGHDT, CDR2 YYEEEE. Unmatched junction bases numbered 9, after V lost 4 bases and J lost 0 bases. The CDR3 DNA is TGTGCCAGCAGCGAGGTGGGCGGGACAGCTAACTATGGCTACACCTTC. Encoded protein: CASSEVGGTANYGYTF.

This clonotype came up many times. The chain recombines TRBV29-1 with TRBJ2-3; D not resolved. Germline V lookup: CDR1 SQVTM, CDR2 ANQGSEA. V dropped 0 bases and J dropped 4 bases, with 14 bases sitting between them. CDR3 size: 15 residues. Here the CDR3 reads CSVEDQRLKADTQYF. CDR3 nucleotides: TGCAGCGTTGAAGATCAGAGACTCAAGGCAGATACGCAGTATTTT.

This clonotype was counted only a few times. The J gene is TRBJ2-5, the V gene TRBV9; 8 bases are a match to TRBD1. CDR1 is SGDLS, CDR2 YYNGEE, per germline. The length of the CDR3 is 16 residues. Trimming removed 1 base from V and 4 bases from J; junction bases left unmatched: 9. CDR3 region: CASSVTPGGIGETQYF. The CDR3 region has the DNA TGTGCCAGCAGCGTAACCCCAGGGGGCATAGGAGAGACCCAGTACTTC.

V is TRBV5-5 and J is TRBJ1-2; maybe TRBD1 (5 bases). Trimming removed 9 bases from V and 4 bases from J, with 16 bases in between. CDR3 size: 13 residues. CDR1 is SGHKS and CDR2 is YYEKEE in the germline V gene (reference sequence). CDR3 amino acids: CAMGPGDLYGYTF. Here the CDR3 DNA reads TGTGCCATGGGCCCTGGGGACCTCTATGGCTACACCTTC.

The rearrangement joins TRBV20-1 to TRBJ1-1; D is unresolved. CDR1 is DFQATT and CDR2 is SNEGSKA in the germline V gene (reference sequence). The V and J ends lost 2 bases and 0 bases respectively, with 7 bases between them. The CDR3 runs 13 residues. CDR3 sequence: CSARPLLNTEAFF. The CDR3 bases are TGCAGTGCTAGACCTCTACTGAACACTGAAGCTTTCTTT.

This chain joins TRBV7-2 and TRBJ2-2; D perhaps matches TRBD1 (6 bases). V shed 4 bases and J shed 7 bases, with 19 bases lying between them. The CDR3 is made up of 16 amino acids. Germline CDR1 SGHTA, CDR2 FQGNSA. CDR3: CASSWTGTPSGGELFF. The CDR3 DNA sequence: TGTGCCAGCAGCTGGACCGGGACACCGAGTGGCGGGGAGCTGTTTTTT.

The V and J genes are TRBV10-1 and TRBJ2-1; no firm D call. This CDR3 has 13 residues. CDR1 is WNHNN and CDR2 is SYGVQD in the germline V gene (reference sequence). Deletions cut 5 bases from V and 9 bases from J, with 14 bases between. The CDR3, as DNA: TGCGCCAGCAGTCTAAGCCTTCGCGGTGAGCAGTTCTTC. As protein: CASSLSLRGEQFF.

As for this clonotype: No conserved phenylalanine or tryptophan ends this CDR3, so it is likely a read error. Because the CDR3's place on the DNA is in doubt, the DNA is left out and the CDR3 is given as listed by TCRdb. The chain is built from TRBV2 and TRBJ2-1; the listed D gene, TRBD1, was not tested against the DNA. Per germline, CDR1 SNHLY and CDR2 FYNNEI. The CDR3 spans 12 amino acids, including both terminal residues. The CDR3 is CASSPHGGEMGL.